This TCR beta chain was captured in a study of Graves' ophthalmopathy and Graves' hyperthyroidism. The study's findings and limits: For separating ophthalmopathy from stable hyperthyroidism, a 13-signature model gave approximately 90% sensitivity and 80% to 84% specificity.

From RNA, the CDR3 regions of TCR beta chains were amplified and sequenced. Investigators did first-round RT-PCR with HTBI primers, then second-round multiplex PCR. TCRdb re-derived calls from the multiplex PCR reads in MiXCR, one entry per CDR3 protein. The top ten clones hold approximately 9.1% of a sample with approximately 210,000 distinct CDR3 sequences, roughly 29% of them seen once. The CDR3 has 16 amino acids. CDR1 is LNHDA and CDR2 is SQIVND in the germline V gene (reference sequence). J was trimmed by 1 base and V by 7 bases; bases with no gene match: 9. This clonotype was counted many times. Its antigen is not known. Other autoimmune diseases, uncontrolled infections, pregnancy and lactation each led to patient exclusion.

The chain carries TRBV19 and TRBJ1-1; 10 bases fit TRBD1. The sample consisted of peripheral blood. The receptor comes from a man between 50 and 59 years old with Graves' ophthalmopathy. The CDR3 region has the DNA TGTGCCAGTAACTCCGACAGGGGGCAGGGGAACACTGAAGCTTTCTTT. It is translated as CASNSDRGQGNTEAFF.